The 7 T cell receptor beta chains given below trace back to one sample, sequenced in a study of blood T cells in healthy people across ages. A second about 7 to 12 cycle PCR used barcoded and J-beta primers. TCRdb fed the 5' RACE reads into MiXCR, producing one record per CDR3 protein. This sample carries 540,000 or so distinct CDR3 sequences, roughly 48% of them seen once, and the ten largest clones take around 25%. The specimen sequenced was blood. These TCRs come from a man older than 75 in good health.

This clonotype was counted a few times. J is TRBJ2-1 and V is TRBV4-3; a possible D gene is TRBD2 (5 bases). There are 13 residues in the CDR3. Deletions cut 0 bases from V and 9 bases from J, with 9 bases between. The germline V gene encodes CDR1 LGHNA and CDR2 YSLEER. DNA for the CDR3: TGCGCCAGCAGCCAAGAGTTGAGGGTTGAGCAGTTCTTC. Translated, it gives CASSQELRVEQFF.

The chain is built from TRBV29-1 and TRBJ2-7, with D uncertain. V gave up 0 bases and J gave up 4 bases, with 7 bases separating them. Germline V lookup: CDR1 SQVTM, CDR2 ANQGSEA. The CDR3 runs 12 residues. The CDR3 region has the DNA TGCAGCGTTGAAGAGCCCGGGTACGAGCAGTACTTC. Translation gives CSVEEPGYEQYF.

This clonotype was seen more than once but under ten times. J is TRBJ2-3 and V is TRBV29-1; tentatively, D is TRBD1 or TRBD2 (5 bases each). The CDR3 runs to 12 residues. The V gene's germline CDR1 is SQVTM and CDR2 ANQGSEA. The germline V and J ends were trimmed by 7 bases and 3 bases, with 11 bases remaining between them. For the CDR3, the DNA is TGCAGCGGTACAGGCGGGACAGATACGCAGTATTTT. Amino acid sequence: CSGTGGTDTQYF.

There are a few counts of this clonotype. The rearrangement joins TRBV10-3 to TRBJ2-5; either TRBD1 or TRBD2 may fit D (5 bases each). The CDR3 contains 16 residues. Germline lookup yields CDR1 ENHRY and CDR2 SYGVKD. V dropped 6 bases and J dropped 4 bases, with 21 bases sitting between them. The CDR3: CAISSAKGSRTETQYF. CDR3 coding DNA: TGTGCCATCAGCTCAGCCAAGGGGAGTAGGACAGAGACCCAGTACTTC.

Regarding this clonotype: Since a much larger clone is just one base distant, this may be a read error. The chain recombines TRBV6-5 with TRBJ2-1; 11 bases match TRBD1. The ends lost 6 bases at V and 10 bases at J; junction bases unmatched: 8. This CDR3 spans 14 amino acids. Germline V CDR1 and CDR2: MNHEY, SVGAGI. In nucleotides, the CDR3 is TGTGCCAGCAGGGGGACAGGGGGTCCCTACGAGCAGTTCTTC. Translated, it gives CASRGTGGPYEQFF.

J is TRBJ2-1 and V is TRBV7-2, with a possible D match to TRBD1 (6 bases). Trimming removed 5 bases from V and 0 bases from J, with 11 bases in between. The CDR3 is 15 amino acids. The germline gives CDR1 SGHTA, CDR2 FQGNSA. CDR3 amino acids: CASSHDRSSYNEQFF. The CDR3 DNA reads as TGTGCCAGCAGCCATGACAGGAGCTCCTACAATGAGCAGTTCTTC.

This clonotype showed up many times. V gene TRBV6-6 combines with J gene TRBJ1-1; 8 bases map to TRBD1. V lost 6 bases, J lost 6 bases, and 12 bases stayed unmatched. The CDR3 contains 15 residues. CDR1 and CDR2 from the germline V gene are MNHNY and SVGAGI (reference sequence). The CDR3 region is CASRDEQGVFPEAFF. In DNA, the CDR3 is TGTGCCAGCAGGGACGAACAGGGGGTTTTTCCTGAAGCTTTCTTT.